This entry describes one T cell receptor beta chain. Authors' analysis steps: Researchers report that nucleated cell counts were estimated from reference gene primer amplification. Clones were sequenced by immunoSEQ multiplex PCR, and TCRdb holds only the in-frame ones, with some missing. That table supplies the V and J calls and clone size; D and trimming were determined from the DNA. The sample has some 220,000 clones, roughly 80% seen once. The record originates from a study of blood T cell repertoires in COVID-19. In the study overall: Sites across the United States, Italy and Spain contributed samples from acute and convalescent COVID-19. The analysed material was cDNA or gDNA that came from T cells, B-cell-depleted T cells, or PBMCs.

Germline V gene sequence: CDR1 LGHDT, CDR2 YNNKEL (reference sequence). The CDR3 contains 16 residues. The V gene end was trimmed by 1 base and the J gene end by 5 bases; junction bases not matched to a gene: 8. This TCR derives from a woman between 55 and 75 years old with acute or convalescent COVID-19. The chain links TRBV3-1 (or the pseudogene TRBV3-2) to TRBJ2-1, with TRBD2 matching 7 bases. The sample taken for sequencing was peripheral blood. CDR3 sequence: CASSQGRHSGDNEQFF. In DNA form, the CDR3 reads TGTGCCAGCAGCCAAGGGCGCCACAGCGGGGACAATGAGCAGTTCTTC.